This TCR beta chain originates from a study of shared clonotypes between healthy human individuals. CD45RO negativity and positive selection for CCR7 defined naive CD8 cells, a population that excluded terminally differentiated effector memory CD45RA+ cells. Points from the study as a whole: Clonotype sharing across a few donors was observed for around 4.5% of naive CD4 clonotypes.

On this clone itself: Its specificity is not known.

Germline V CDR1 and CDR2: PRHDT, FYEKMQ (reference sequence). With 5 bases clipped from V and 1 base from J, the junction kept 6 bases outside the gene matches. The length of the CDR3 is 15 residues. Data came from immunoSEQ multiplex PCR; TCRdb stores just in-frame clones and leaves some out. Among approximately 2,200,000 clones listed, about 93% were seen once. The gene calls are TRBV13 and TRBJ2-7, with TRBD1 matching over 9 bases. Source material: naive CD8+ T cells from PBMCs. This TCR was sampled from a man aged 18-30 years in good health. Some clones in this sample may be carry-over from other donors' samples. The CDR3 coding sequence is TGTGCCAGCAGCCCCTTGGGGACAGGGTCCTACGAGCAGTACTTC. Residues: CASSPLGTGSYEQYF.